Each of the 26 T cell receptor beta chains below was sequenced from the same sample in a study of blood T cells in healthy people across ages. For the second PCR, which ran for about 6 to 11 cycles, a sample-barcoded 5' primer and a J-beta primer mix were used. TCRdb reanalysed the 5' RACE reads using MiXCR and keeps one entry per CDR3 protein. The table has under 2,000,000 distinct CDR3 sequences, less than 50% seen once. Sample: blood. The receptors were gathered from a woman aged 40 to 55 in good health.

The J gene is TRBJ2-5, the V gene TRBV13; TRBD1 matches 9 bases. This CDR3 comprises 15 residues. The ends lost 6 bases at V and 5 bases at J; junction bases unmatched: 10. CDR1 and CDR2 (germline): PRHDT, FYEKMQ (reference sequence). The CDR3 DNA follows: TGTGCCAGCAGACTCCCGGGACAGGGTGACGAGACCCAGTACTTC. This sequence encodes CASRLPGQGDETQYF.

This sequence joins TRBV6-6 and TRBJ1-6; D is unclear. The CDR3 consists of 13 residues. The germline V gene has CDR1 MNHNY and CDR2 SVGAGI (reference sequence). Trimming stripped 6 bases from V and 10 bases from J, with 13 bases between. CDR3 loop: CASREAGLSPLHF. CDR3 nucleotide sequence: TGTGCCAGCAGGGAGGCCGGTCTGTCACCCCTCCACTTT.

This clonotype was counted between two and nine times. The rearrangement joins TRBV6-2 or TRBV6-3 to TRBJ2-1; the D gene is possibly TRBD2 (5 bases). The CDR3 totals 11 residues. Germline V gene sequence: CDR1 MNHEY, CDR2 SVGEGT. V was cut by 6 bases and J by 5 bases, with 5 bases left in between. The CDR3 spells CASRRDNEQFF. The CDR3, as DNA: TGTGCCAGCAGGCGGGACAATGAGCAGTTCTTC.

This clonotype has just a few counts. This chain connects TRBV11-2 to TRBJ2-7; D assignment may be TRBD1 or TRBD2 (5 bases each). Per the germline V gene, CDR1 is SGHAT and CDR2 is FQNNGV. This CDR3 spans 16 amino acids. V gave up 5 bases and J gave up 0 bases, with 17 bases separating them. The DNA of the CDR3 is TGTGCCAGCAGCGCACGTGGGACCGAAAGCTCCTACGAGCAGTACTTC. Translated, it gives CASSARGTESSYEQYF.

This chain links TRBV7-2 with TRBJ2-5; 9 positions agree with TRBD1. This CDR3 has 15 residues. CDR1 SGHTA and CDR2 FQGNSA come from the germline V gene. The V gene end was trimmed by 3 bases and the J gene end by 0 bases; junction bases not matched to a gene: 2. The CDR3 spells CASSFDRGYQETQYF. In nucleotides, the CDR3 is TGTGCCAGCAGCTTCGACAGGGGGTACCAAGAGACCCAGTACTTC.

This clonotype was observed a few times. The chain joins TRBV7-2 to TRBJ2-3; weak D call: TRBD2 (5 bases). CDR1 is SGHTA and CDR2 is FQGNSA in the germline V gene. The CDR3 has 16 amino acids. Trimming stripped 5 bases from V and 0 bases from J, with 15 bases between. The CDR3 is CASSPRGSPSTDTQYF. Written as DNA, the CDR3 is TGTGCCAGCAGCCCCCGAGGGTCCCCCAGCACAGATACGCAGTATTTT.

This clonotype turned up a few times. CDR3 in amino acids: CASGQRVNVPEQYF. DNA for the CDR3: TGTGCCAGCGGCCAGAGGGTCAACGTCCCCGAGCAGTACTTC. The rearrangement uses TRBV6-1 and TRBJ2-7; D possibly corresponds to TRBD2 (5 bases). This CDR3 comprises 14 residues. In germline, CDR1 is MNHNS, CDR2 SASEGT. Trimming removed 8 bases from V and 6 bases from J, with 20 bases in between.

This clonotype was seen only a few times. The chain has TRBV6-2 or TRBV6-3 and TRBJ2-1; the D is unclear. The end of the DNA aligns better with TRBJ2-7, so the J call may be wrong. Germline V lookup: CDR1 MNHEY, CDR2 SVGEGT. The CDR3 runs to 12 residues. The CDR3 region has the DNA TGTGCCAGCAGTTGGACGGCCGGGGAGCAGTACTTC. Translated, it gives CASSWTAGEQYF.

This clonotype was observed a few times. The chain uses TRBV12-3 or TRBV12-4 and TRBJ2-7; a weak D match, TRBD2 (6 bases). This CDR3 has 14 amino acids. The V and J ends lost 5 bases and 3 bases respectively, with 14 bases between them. CDR3 nucleotides: TGTGCCAGCAGTGTGGAGGGTCGGAACTACGAGCAGTACTTC. Residues: CASSVEGRNYEQYF.

The rearrangement links TRBV5-1 to TRBJ2-1; TRBD1 is a possible D gene (6 bases). The V end was cut by 1 base, the J end by 5 bases, with 19 bases between. This CDR3 has 17 amino acids. Germline lookup yields CDR1 SGHRS and CDR2 YFSETQ. For the CDR3, the DNA is TGCGCCAGCAGCTTGTATACCTTACAGGGTCCCAACAATGAGCAGTTCTTC. This sequence encodes CASSLYTLQGPNNEQFF.

This clonotype was seen a single time. The rearrangement links TRBV12-3 or TRBV12-4 to TRBJ2-7; D may match TRBD1 or TRBD2 (6 bases each). The V end lost 4 bases, the J end lost 0 bases, and 13 bases lay between the germline ends. This CDR3 comprises 15 residues. The DNA of the CDR3 is TGTGCCAGCAGTTGCCCGGGGGCTACCTCCTACGAGCAGTACTTC. Translated, it gives CASSCPGATSYEQYF.

The chain links TRBV20-1 to TRBJ2-4; D unclear. The better agreement between TRBJ2-7 and the DNA end casts doubt on the J call. CDR3 length: 13 amino acids. In germline, CDR1 is DFQATT, CDR2 SNEGSKA (reference sequence). The CDR3 nucleotides are TGCAGTGCTAGAGCTGGGGTTGTATACGAGCAGTACTTC. Translation: CSARAGVVYEQYF.

The J gene is TRBJ2-7, the V gene TRBV4-1; D may be TRBD2 (6 bases). The germline V gene encodes CDR1 MGHRA and CDR2 YSYEKL. V was shortened by 3 bases and J by 2 bases, with 8 bases between the two germline ends. This CDR3 spans 13 amino acids. In DNA form, the CDR3 reads TGCGCCAGCAGCCACAGGGAGGCCTACGAGCAGTACTTC. Translation: CASSHREAYEQYF.

This clonotype was detected a few times. V and J are TRBV29-1 and TRBJ1-2; 9 nucleotides line up with TRBD1. There are 13 residues in the CDR3. Trimming removed 7 bases from V and 7 bases from J; junction bases left unmatched: 10. Germline lookup yields CDR1 SQVTM and CDR2 ANQGSEA. The CDR3 here is CSAPRTGEFGYTF. The CDR3 region has the DNA TGCAGCGCCCCACGGACAGGGGAATTTGGCTACACCTTC.

This clonotype was seen only a few times. This rearrangement joins TRBV10-3 to TRBJ2-3, with 7 positions matching TRBD1. With V trimmed by 0 bases and J by 6 bases, 15 bases remained unmatched. This CDR3 is 18 amino acids long. CDR1 and CDR2 from the germline V gene are ENHRY and SYGVKD. The CDR3, as DNA: TGTGCCATCAGTGAGTCGACCCCGGGACAGCTAAGAGCGGATACGCAGTATTTT. This codes for CAISESTPGQLRADTQYF.

This clonotype has more than one count but fewer than ten. This sequence joins TRBV15 and TRBJ2-3; 7 nucleotides match TRBD2. This CDR3 has 13 amino acids. The germline V gene encodes CDR1 LNHNV and CDR2 YYDKDF (reference sequence). The V segment lost 5 bases and the J segment 5 bases; nucleotides outside the gene matches: 4. CDR3 in amino acids: CATSRTRGDTQYF. Here the CDR3 DNA reads TGTGCCACCAGCCGGACTAGAGGAGATACGCAGTATTTT.

The chain is built from TRBV7-6 and TRBJ1-1; no reliable D call. Germline CDR1 and CDR2: SGHVS and FNYEAQ. CDR3 length: 13 amino acids. V was clipped by 5 bases and J by 1 base, with 8 bases between them. CDR3 residues: CASSRTTNTEAFF. The CDR3 DNA is TGTGCCAGCAGCCGAACAACGAACACTGAAGCTTTCTTT.

The genes are TRBV7-2 and TRBJ2-5; 8 nucleotides line up with TRBD2. The length of the CDR3 is 18 residues. Germline assignment: CDR1 SGHTA and CDR2 FQGNSA. V shed 0 bases and J 1 base; nucleotides not matched to a gene: 10. In DNA form, the CDR3 reads TGTGCCAGCAGCTTAGCGCTTTCAGGCGGGGGGCTCCAAGAGACCCAGTACTTC. Amino acid sequence: CASSLALSGGGLQETQYF.

The J gene is TRBJ2-2, the V gene TRBV4-2; perhaps TRBD1 as D (5 bases). CDR1 and CDR2 (germline): LGHNA, YNFKEQ. Trimming removed 0 bases at V and 5 bases at J, with 13 bases between. The CDR3 is 16 residues long. CDR3: CASSQDTVRATGELFF. DNA of the CDR3: TGTGCCAGCAGCCAAGATACGGTCAGGGCTACCGGGGAGCTGTTTTTT.

Ten or more counts support this clonotype. The rearrangement links TRBV20-1 to TRBJ2-3, with 8 bases aligning to TRBD2. Losses at the gene ends were 3 bases for V and 4 bases for J; bases not matched to a gene: 3. Germline CDR1 DFQATT, CDR2 SNEGSKA (reference sequence). The CDR3 is made up of 13 amino acids. CDR3 in DNA: TGCAGTGCTAGCGGGGGGGCCTCAGATACGCAGTATTTT. Translating gives CSASGGASDTQYF.

V gene TRBV3-1 combines with J gene TRBJ2-3; D may be TRBD2 (6 bases). The ends were cut back, 6 bases at V and 4 bases at J, with 14 bases in the middle. The CDR3 has 14 amino acids. Germline values: CDR1 LGHDT, CDR2 YNNKEL (reference sequence). The CDR3 sequence: CASSFMGGADTQYF. CDR3 bases: TGTGCCAGCAGTTTTATGGGGGGAGCAGATACGCAGTATTTT.

This clonotype was seen a few times. V and J are TRBV20-1 and TRBJ1-2; tentatively, D is TRBD1 (6 bases). With 3 bases removed from V and 4 bases from J, the gap between germline ends came to 36 bases. The germline V gene has CDR1 DFQATT and CDR2 SNEGSKA (reference sequence). CDR3 length: 21 residues. CDR3 protein: CSASWRQVEDTSGNVGYGYTF. The CDR3 nucleotides are TGCAGTGCTAGTTGGCGACAGGTGGAGGATACTTCGGGAAATGTGGGCTATGGCTACACCTTC.

As to this clonotype: With a much larger clone just one base away, this may be a read error. The V and J genes are TRBV20-1 and TRBJ2-7, with 13 bases fitting TRBD2. The V gene's germline CDR1 is DFQATT and CDR2 SNEGSKA (reference sequence). The V and J ends lost 5 bases and 2 bases, in that order; junction bases with no gene match: 0. The CDR3 runs 13 residues. CDR3 protein: CSAGTSGAYEQYF. The CDR3 nucleotides are TGCAGTGCTGGGACTAGCGGGGCCTACGAGCAGTACTTC.

This rearrangement joins TRBV14 to TRBJ2-3; 7 nucleotides line up with TRBD1. Looked up from germline, CDR1 is SGHDN and CDR2 is FVKESK. Trimming took 3 bases from V and 7 from J; bases not matched to a gene: 7. This CDR3 has 14 amino acids. CDR3 region: CASSHPNRGNTQYF. DNA of the CDR3: TGTGCCAGCAGCCACCCTAACAGGGGAAATACGCAGTATTTT.

Only a few counts were recorded for this clonotype. The chain links TRBV11-2 to TRBJ2-5, with TRBD2 as a possible D gene (7 bases). With 3 bases removed from V and 2 bases from J, the gap between germline ends came to 16 bases. CDR1 is SGHAT and CDR2 is FQNNGV in the germline V gene. This CDR3 spans 16 amino acids. CDR3 sequence (DNA): TGTGCCAGCAGCTTGCTCGCGCGGGGGCCGCAAGAGACCCAGTACTTC. Protein: CASSLLARGPQETQYF.

This clonotype was observed a handful of times. The V gene is TRBV20-1, the J gene TRBJ2-6; no clear D. V lost 5 bases to trimming and J lost 0 bases, with 14 bases between them. There are 16 residues in the CDR3. CDR1 is DFQATT and CDR2 is SNEGSKA in the germline V gene (reference sequence). In DNA form, the CDR3 reads TGCAGTGCTCACCTGAGAGATTCCTCTGGGGCCAACGTCCTGACTTTC. Its translation is CSAHLRDSSGANVLTF.